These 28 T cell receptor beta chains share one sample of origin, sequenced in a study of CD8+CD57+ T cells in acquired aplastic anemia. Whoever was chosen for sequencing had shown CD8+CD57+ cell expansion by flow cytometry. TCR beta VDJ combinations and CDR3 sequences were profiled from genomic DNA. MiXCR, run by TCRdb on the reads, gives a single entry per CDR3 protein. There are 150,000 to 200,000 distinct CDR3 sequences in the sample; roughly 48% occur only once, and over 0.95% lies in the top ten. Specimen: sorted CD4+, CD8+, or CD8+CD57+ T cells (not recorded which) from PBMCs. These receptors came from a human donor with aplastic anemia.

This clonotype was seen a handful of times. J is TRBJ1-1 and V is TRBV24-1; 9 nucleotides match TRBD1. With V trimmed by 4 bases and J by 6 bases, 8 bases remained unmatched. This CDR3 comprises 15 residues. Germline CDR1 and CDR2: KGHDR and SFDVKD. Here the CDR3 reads CATSDPGTGISEAFF. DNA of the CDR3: TGTGCCACCAGTGACCCGGGGACAGGGATCTCTGAAGCTTTCTTT.

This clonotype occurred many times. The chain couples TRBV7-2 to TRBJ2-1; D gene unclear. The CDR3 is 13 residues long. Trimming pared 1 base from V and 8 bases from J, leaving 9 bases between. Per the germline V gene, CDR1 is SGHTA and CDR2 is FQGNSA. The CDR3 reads CASSLGAADEQFF. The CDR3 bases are TGTGCCAGCAGCTTAGGGGCAGCAGATGAGCAGTTCTTC.

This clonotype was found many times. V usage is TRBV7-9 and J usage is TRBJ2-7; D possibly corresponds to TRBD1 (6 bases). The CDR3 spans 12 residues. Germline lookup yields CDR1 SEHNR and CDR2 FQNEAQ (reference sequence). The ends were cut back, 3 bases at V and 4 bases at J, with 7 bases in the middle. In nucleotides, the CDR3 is TGTGCCAGCAGCTTTACAGGGTACGAGCAGTACTTC. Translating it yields CASSFTGYEQYF.

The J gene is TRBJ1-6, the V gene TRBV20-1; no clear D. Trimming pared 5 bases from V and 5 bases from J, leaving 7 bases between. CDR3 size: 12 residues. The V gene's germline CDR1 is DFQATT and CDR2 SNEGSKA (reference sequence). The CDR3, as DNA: TGCAGTGCTCTGGATAATAATTCACCCCTCCACTTT. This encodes CSALDNNSPLHF.

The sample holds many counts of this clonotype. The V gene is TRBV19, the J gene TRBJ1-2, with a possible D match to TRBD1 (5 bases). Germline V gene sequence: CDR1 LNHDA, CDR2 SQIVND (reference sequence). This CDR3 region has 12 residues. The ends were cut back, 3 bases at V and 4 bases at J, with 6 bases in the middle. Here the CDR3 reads CASSMGPYGYTF. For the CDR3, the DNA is TGTGCCAGTAGTATGGGACCCTATGGCTACACCTTC.

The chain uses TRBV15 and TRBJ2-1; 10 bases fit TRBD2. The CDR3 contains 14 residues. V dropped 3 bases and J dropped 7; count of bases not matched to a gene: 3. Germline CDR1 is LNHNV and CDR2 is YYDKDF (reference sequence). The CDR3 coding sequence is TGTGCCACCAGCAGTGAAGCGGGAGGGAATGAGCAGTTCTTC. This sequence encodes CATSSEAGGNEQFF.

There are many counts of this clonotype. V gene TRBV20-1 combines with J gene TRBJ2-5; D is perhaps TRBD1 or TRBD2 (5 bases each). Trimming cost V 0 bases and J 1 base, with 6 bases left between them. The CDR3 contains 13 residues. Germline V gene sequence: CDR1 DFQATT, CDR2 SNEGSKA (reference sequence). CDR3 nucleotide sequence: TGCAGTGCTAGAGAAGGGACCCAAGAGACCCAGTACTTC. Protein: CSAREGTQETQYF.

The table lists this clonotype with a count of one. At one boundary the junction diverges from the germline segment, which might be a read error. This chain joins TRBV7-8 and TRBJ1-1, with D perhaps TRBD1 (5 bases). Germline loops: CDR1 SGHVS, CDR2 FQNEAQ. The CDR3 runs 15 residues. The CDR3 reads CASSLISGPNTEALF. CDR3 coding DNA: TGTGCCAGCAGCTTAATCTCGGGACCGAACACTGAAGCTCTCTTT.

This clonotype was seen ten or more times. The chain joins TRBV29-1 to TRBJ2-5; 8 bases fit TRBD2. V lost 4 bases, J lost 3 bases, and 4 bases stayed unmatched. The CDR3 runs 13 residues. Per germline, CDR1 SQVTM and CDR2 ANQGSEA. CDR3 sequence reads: CSVVLTSEETQYF. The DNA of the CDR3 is TGCAGCGTTGTCTTGACTAGCGAAGAGACCCAGTACTTC.

CDR3: CASSDRSEQYF. CDR3 in DNA: TGTGCCAGCAGTGACAGGTCCGAGCAGTACTTC. J is TRBJ2-7 and V is TRBV2; D is uncertain. Germline CDR1 and CDR2: SNHLY and FYNNEI. This CDR3 spans 11 amino acids. Deletions cut 3 bases from V and 6 bases from J, with 6 bases between.

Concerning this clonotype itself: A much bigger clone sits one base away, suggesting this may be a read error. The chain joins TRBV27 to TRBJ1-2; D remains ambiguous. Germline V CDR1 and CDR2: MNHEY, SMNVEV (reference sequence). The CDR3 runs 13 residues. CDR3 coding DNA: TGTGCCAGCAGTCCGACCCTGCGGCATGGCTACGCCTTC. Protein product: CASSPTLRHGYAF.

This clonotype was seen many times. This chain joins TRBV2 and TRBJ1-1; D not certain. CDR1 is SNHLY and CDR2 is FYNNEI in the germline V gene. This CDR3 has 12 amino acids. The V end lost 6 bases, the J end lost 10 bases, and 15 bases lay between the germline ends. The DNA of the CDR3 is TGTGCCAGCAGACGACTTTCGTTGTCAGCTTTCTTT. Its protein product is CASRRLSLSAFF.

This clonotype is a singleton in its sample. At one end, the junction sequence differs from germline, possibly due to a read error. In DNA, the CDR3 is TGTGCCAGCAGCTCCATTATGGGGCTAGCGGGGGCCTACGACCAGTACTTC. Its translation is CASSSIMGLAGAYDQYF. J is TRBJ2-7 and V is TRBV11-1; 10 bases align to TRBD2. The CDR3 loop spans 17 amino acids. Germline lookup yields CDR1 SGHAT and CDR2 FQDESV (reference sequence).

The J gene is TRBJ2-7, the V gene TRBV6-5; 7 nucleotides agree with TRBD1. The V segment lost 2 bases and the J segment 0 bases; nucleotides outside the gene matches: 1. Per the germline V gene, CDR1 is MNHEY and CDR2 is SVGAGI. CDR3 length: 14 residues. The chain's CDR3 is CASSYRGPSYEQYF. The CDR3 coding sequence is TGTGCCAGCAGTTACAGGGGGCCCTCCTACGAGCAGTACTTC.

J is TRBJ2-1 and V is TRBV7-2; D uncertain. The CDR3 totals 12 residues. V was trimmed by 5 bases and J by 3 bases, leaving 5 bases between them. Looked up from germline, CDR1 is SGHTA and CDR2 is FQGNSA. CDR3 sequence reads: CASSTYYNEQFF. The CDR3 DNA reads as TGTGCCAGCAGCACCTACTACAATGAGCAGTTCTTC.

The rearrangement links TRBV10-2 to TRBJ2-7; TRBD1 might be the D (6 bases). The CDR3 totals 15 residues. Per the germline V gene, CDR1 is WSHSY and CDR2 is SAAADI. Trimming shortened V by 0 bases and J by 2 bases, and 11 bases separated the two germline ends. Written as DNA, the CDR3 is TGCGCCAGCAGTGAGTCCCACAGGGCAGCCTACGAGCAGTACTTC. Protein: CASSESHRAAYEQYF.

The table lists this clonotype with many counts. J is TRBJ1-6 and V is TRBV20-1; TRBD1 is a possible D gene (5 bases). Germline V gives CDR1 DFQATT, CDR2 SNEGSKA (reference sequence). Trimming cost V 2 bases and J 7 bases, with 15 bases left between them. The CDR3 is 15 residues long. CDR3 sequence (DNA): TGCAGTGCTAGACAGGGATCGGGGTGGAATTCACCCCTCCACTTT. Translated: CSARQGSGWNSPLHF.

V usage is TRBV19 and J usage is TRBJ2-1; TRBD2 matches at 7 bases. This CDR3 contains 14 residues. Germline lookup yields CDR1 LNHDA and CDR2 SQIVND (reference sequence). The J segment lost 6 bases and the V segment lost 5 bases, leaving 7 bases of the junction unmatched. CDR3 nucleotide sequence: TGTGCCAGTAGTTACGGGAGGTCTGGCAATGAGCAGTTCTTC. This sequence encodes CASSYGRSGNEQFF.

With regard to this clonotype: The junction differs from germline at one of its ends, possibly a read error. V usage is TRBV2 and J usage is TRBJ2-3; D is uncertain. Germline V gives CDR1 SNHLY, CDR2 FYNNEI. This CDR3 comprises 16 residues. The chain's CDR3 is CAGSEESESSTDTQYF. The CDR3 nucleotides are TGTGCCGGCAGTGAAGAGAGCGAGAGTAGCACAGATACGCAGTATTTT.

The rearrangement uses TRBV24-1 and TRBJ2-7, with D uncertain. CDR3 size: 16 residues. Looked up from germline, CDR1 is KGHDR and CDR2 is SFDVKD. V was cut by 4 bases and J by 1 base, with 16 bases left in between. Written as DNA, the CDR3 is TGTGCCACCAGTGAGTCTCCGGGCCAGGAATCCTACGAGCAGTACTTC. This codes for CATSESPGQESYEQYF.

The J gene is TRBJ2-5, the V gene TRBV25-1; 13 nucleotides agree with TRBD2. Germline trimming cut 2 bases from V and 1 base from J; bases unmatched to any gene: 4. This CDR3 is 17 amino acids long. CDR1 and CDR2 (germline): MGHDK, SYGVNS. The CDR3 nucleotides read TGTGCCAGCAGTGAACTGGGACTAGCGGGGAGCCAAGAGACCCAGTACTTC. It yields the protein CASSELGLAGSQETQYF.

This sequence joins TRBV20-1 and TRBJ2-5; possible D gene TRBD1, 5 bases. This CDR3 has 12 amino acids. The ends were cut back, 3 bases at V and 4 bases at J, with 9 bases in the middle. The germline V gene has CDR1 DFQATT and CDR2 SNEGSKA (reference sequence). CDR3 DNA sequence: TGCAGTGCTAGTAAGGGGTTAGAGACCCAGTACTTC. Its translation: CSASKGLETQYF.

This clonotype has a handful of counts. The DNA for the CDR3 is TGCAGCGTCGGGACTAGCGGGGGGGCGAATACGCAGTATTTT. Encoded protein: CSVGTSGGANTQYF. The rearrangement joins TRBV29-1 to TRBJ2-3; TRBD2 matches at 16 bases. Trimming at V came to 6 bases and at J to 7 bases, leaving 4 bases not matched to a gene. CDR1 and CDR2 from the germline V gene are SQVTM and ANQGSEA. This CDR3 region has 14 residues.

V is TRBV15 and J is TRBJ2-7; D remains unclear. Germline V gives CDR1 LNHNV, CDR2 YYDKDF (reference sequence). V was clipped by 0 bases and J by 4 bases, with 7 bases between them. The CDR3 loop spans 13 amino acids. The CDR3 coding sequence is TGTGCCACCAGCAGAGATCAAGGATACGAGCAGTACTTC. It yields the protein CATSRDQGYEQYF.

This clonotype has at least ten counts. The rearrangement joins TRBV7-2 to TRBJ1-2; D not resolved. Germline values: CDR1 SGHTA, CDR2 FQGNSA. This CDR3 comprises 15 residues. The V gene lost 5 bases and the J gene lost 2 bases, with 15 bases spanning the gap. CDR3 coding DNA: TGTGCCAGCAGCATAACCCGGAGGGAGAACTATGGCTACACCTTC. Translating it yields CASSITRRENYGYTF. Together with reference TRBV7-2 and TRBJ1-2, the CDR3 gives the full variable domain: GAGVSQSPSNKVTEKGKDVELRCDPISGHTALYWYRQSLGQGLEFLIYFQGNSAPDKSGLPSDRFSAERTGGSVSTLTIQRTQQEDSAVYLCASSITRRENYGYTFGSGTRLTVV.

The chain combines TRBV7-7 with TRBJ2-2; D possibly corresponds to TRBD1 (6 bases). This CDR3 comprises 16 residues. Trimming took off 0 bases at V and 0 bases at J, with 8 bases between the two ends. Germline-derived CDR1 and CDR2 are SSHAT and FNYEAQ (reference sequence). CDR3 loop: CASSLATGTNTGELFF. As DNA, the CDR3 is TGTGCCAGCAGCTTAGCTACAGGGACGAACACCGGGGAGCTGTTTTTT.

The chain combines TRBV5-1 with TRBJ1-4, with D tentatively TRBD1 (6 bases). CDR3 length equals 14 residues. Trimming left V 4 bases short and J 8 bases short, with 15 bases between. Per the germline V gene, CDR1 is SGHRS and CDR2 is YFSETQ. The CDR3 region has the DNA TGCGCCAGCAGCCCCGGGGGCGAGGGAGAAAAACTGTTTTTT. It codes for CASSPGGEGEKLFF. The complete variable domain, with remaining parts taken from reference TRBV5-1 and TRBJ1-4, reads KAGVTQTPRYLIKTRGQQVTLSCSPISGHRSVSWYQQTPGQGLQFLFEYFSETQRNKGNFPGRFSGRQFSNSRSEMNVSTLELGDSALYLCASSPGGEGEKLFFGSGTQLSVL.

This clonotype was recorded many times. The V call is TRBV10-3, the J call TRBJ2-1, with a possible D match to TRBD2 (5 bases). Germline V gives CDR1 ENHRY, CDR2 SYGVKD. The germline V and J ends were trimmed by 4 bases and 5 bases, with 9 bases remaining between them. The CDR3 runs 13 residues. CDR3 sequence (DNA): TGTGCCATCAGTGGGAGGTTGGACAATGAGCAGTTCTTC. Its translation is CAISGRLDNEQFF.